This T cell receptor (beta chain) derives from a study of blood T cell repertoires in COVID-19 (TCRdb year 2020). Regarding the research as a whole: Samples from collaborators originated in the United States, Italy and Spain and spanned both the acute and convalescent phases of COVID-19. Nearly every sample came with metadata listing a de-identified subject ID, COVID-19 status, age in years and sex. The dataset comprised deeply sampled blood TCRbeta repertoires from subjects exposed to, actively infected with, or recovered from COVID-19. HLA class I and class II types, where available, came from metadata supplied by the sample provider rather than from assay-based typing. The prospective study material was composed of cDNA or gDNA derived from T cells, B-cell-depleted T cells, or PBMCs. The repertoires were released in a freely available public database meant as a resource for research on the immune response to SARS-CoV-2. The samples were drawn from two sources: the first 160 participants of the ongoing ImmuneRACE study, and 1,000 to 1,500 subjects contributed by 6 global collaborators. The paper as a whole reports these results and caveats: Clinical and demographic metadata were provided uncurated, with the amount varying by source and participant.

A note on this clone: Its antigen has not been determined. Base qualities were left out, and no much larger clone turns up one base away.

Participants in the prospective study were enrolled through a virtual design, were aged roughly 18 to 95 years, and lived in approximately 24 United States geographic areas. To assign participants to cohorts, the prospective study relied on clinical history that participants themselves reported in a screening survey and a study questionnaire. For ImmuneRACE Cohort 3, a participant was defined as recovered based on two consecutive negative NP/OP PCR tests, clearance by a healthcare professional, or resolution of symptoms. Each participant in the prospective study had whole blood, serum and a nasopharyngeal or oropharyngeal swab collected by mobile phlebotomists. Additional blood draws and questionnaires over an approximately two-month period could optionally be provided by prospective study participants. Blood samples from the prospective study were shipped frozen or at room temperature prior to DNA extraction.

Trimming costs V 2 bases and J 4 bases, and their ends lie 9 bases apart. Taken from cysteine to phenylalanine, the CDR3 has 14 residues. Only CDR3 DNA remains: 42 bases, in frame from the first base. From the germline V gene, CDR1 is MNHEY and CDR2 is SVGAGI. TCRbeta CDR3 regions were amplified from genomic DNA using the immunoSEQ Assay, a bias-controlled multiplex PCR. From the authors' description of their analysis: Within the assay, amplification of reference gene primers was used to estimate how many nucleated cells each sample contained. Sequence reads were collapsed and filtered to measure the absolute abundance of every unique TCRbeta CDR3 rearrangement. For each sample, productive Simpson clonality was calculated as the square root of Simpson's diversity index over productive rearrangements. TCRdb obtained this table from immuneACCESS and retained in-frame rearrangements with V and J assigned. These tables miss some clones; where compared with another copy, unresolved V genes account for less than half of the shortfall, and the remainder is unexplained. Clonal size and the V and J genes are those of that table, whereas D and trimming came from the DNA. For this sample there are more than 450,000 clones; roughly 90% appear just once. 0.7% of the sample is held by the ten biggest clonotypes.

The sequence derives from a woman aged 18-35 years who had recovered from COVID-19. Sequencing was carried out using PBMCs or T cells enriched from blood (not recorded which). This chain joins TRBV6-5 to TRBJ1-3; the D gene remains uncertain. The DNA sequence reads TGTGCCAGCAGTTACGGCGGGGAGGGAAACACCATATATTTT. This codes for CASSYGGEGNTIYF.